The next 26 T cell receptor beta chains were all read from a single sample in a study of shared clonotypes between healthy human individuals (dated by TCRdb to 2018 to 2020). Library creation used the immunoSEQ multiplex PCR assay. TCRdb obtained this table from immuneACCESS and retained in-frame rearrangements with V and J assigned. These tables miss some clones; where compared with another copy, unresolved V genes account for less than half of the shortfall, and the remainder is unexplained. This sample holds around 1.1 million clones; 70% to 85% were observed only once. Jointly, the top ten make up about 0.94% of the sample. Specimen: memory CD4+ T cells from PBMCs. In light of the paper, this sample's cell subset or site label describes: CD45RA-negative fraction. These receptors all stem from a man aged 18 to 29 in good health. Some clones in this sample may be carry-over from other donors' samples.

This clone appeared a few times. CDR3 coding DNA: TGCGCCAGCAGCTCCGAAGGGACAGCAGTCTATGGCTACACCTTC. This translates into CASSSEGTAVYGYTF. The chain employs TRBV5-1 and TRBJ1-2; 7 bases align to TRBD1. V shed 3 bases and J 4 bases; nucleotides not matched to a gene: 9. The CDR3 spans 15 residues. Germline CDR1 SGHRS, CDR2 YFSETQ.

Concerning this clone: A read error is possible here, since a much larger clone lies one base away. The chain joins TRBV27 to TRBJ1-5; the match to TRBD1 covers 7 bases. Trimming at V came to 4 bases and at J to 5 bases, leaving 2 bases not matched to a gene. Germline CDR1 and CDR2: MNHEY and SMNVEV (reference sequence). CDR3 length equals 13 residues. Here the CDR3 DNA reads TGTGCCAGCAGTTACGACAGGGATCAGCCCCAGCATTTT. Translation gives CASSYDRDQPQHF.

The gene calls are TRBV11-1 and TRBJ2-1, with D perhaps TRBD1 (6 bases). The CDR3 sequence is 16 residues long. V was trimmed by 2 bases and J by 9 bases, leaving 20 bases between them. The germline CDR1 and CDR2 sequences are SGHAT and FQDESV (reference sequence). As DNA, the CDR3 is TGTGCCAGCAGCTTAAGTAGCCCTGGAAAAGGGGGTGAGCAGTTCTTC. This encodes CASSLSSPGKGGEQFF.

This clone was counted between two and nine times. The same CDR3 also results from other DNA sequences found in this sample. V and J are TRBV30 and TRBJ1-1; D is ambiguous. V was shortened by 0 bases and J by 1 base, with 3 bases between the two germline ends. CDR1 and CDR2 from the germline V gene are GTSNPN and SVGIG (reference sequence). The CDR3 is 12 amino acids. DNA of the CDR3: TGTGCCTGGAGTGTGGGGAACACTGAAGCTTTCTTT. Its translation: CAWSVGNTEAFF.

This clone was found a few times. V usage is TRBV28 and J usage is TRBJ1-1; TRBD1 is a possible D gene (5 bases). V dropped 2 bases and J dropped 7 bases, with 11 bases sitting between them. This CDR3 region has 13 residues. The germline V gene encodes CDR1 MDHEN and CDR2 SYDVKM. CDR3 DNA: TGTGCCAGCAGTTTAGTGGGGCCGGGTGAAGCTTTCTTT. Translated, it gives CASSLVGPGEAFF.

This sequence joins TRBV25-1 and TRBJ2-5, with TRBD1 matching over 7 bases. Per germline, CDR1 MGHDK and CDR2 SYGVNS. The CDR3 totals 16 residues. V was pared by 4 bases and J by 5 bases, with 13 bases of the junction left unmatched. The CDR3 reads CASSAPGQGVGETQYF. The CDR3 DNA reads TGTGCCAGCAGTGCCCCGGGGCAGGGGGTCGGGGAGACCCAGTACTTC. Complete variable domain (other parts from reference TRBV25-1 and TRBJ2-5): EADIYQTPRYLVIGTGKKITLECSQTMGHDKMYWYQQDPGMELHLIHYSYGVNSTEKGDLSSESTVSRIRTEHFPLTLESARPSHTSQYLCASSAPGQGVGETQYFGPGTRLLVL.

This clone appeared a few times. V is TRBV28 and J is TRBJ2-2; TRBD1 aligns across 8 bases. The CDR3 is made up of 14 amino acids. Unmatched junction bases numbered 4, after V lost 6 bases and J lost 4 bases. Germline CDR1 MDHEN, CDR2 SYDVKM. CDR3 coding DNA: TGTGCCAGCAGGCGGACAGGGTCCACCGGGGAGCTGTTTTTT. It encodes CASRRTGSTGELFF.

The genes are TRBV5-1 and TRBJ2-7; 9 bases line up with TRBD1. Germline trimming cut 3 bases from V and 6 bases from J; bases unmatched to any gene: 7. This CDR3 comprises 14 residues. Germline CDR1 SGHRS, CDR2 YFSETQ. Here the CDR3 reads CASSWGQGTGEQYF. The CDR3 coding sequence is TGCGCCAGCAGCTGGGGACAGGGTACGGGCGAGCAGTACTTC.

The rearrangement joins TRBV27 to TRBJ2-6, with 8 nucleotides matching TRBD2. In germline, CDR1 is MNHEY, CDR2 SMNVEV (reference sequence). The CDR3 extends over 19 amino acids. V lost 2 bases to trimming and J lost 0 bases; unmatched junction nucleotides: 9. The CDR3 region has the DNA TGTGCCAGCAGTTTAATGGGAGGACTAGCCCTCTCTGGGGCCAACGTCCTGACTTTC. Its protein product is CASSLMGGLALSGANVLTF.

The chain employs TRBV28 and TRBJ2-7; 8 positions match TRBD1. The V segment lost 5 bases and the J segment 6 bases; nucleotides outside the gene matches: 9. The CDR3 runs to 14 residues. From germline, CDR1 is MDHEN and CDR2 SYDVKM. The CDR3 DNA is TGTGCCAGCAGTCCCCGATTGGACAGGGCCGAGCAGTACTTC. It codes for CASSPRLDRAEQYF.

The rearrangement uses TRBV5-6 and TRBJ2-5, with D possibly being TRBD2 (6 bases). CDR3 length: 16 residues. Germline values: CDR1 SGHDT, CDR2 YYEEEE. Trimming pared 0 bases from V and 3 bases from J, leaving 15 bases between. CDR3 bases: TGTGCCAGCAGCTTGGATGTGGGGTGGGGGGAAGAGACCCAGTACTTC. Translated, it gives CASSLDVGWGEETQYF.

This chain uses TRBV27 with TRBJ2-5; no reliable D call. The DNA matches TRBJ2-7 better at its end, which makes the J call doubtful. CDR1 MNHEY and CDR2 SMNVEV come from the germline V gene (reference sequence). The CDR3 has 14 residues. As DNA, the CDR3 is TGTGCCAGCAGTTTTGGATCGGGCGTCTACGAGCAGTACTTC. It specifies CASSFGSGVYEQYF.

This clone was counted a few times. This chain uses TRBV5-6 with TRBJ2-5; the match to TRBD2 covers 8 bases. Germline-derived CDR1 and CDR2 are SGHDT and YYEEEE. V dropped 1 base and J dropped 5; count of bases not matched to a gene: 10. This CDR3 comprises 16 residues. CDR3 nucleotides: TGTGCCAGCAGCTTGAGCTTGGGACTAGTGCGGGAGACCCAGTACTTC. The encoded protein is CASSLSLGLVRETQYF.

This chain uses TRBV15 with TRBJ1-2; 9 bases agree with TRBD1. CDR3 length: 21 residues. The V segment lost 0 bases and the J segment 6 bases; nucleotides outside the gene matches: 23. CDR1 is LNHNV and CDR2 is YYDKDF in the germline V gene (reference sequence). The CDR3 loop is CATSRESFYIGDRENSDGYTF. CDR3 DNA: TGTGCCACCAGCAGAGAATCTTTTTATATCGGGGACAGGGAAAATAGCGATGGCTACACCTTC.

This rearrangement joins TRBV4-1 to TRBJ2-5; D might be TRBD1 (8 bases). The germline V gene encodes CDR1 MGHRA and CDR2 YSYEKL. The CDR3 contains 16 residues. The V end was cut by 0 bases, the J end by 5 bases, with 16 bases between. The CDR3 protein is CASSQDSQQGGETQYF. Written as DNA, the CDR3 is TGCGCCAGCAGCCAAGACTCTCAACAGGGGGGGGAGACCCAGTACTTC.

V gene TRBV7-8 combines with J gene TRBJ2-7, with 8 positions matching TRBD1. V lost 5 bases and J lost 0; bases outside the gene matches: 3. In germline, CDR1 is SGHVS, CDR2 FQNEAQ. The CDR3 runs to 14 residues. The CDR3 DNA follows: TGTGCCAGCAGCCCGGGACAGGCCTCCTACGAGCAGTACTTC. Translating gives CASSPGQASYEQYF.

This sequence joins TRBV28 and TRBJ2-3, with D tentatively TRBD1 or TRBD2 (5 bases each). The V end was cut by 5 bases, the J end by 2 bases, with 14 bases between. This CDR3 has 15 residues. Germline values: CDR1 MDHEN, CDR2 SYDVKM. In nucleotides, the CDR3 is TGTGCCAGCAGTATGGGACGGCGATACACAGATACGCAGTATTTT. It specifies CASSMGRRYTDTQYF.

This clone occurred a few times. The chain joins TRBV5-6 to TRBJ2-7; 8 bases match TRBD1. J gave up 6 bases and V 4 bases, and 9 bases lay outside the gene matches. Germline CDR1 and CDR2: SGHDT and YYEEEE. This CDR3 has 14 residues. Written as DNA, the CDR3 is TGTGCCAGCAGCCCAGGGGGCGGAGCGGGCGAGCAGTACTTC. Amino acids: CASSPGGGAGEQYF.

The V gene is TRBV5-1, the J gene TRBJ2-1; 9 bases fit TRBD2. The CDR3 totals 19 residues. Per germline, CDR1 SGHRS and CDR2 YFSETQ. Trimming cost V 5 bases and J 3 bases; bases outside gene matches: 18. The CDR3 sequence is CASRGPDLGLAGFYNEQFF. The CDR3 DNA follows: TGCGCCAGCAGGGGGCCCGACCTGGGGCTAGCGGGATTCTACAATGAGCAGTTCTTC.

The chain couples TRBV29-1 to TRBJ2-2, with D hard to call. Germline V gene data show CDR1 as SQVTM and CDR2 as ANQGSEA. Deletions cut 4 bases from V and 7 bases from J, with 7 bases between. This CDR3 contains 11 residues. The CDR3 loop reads CSVGRFGELFF. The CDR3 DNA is TGCAGCGTTGGACGGTTCGGGGAGCTGTTTTTT.

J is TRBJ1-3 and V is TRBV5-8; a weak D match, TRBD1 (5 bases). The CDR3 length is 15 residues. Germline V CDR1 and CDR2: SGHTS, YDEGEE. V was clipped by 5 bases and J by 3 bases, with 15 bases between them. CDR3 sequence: CASRATGDHGNTIYF. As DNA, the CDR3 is TGTGCCAGCAGAGCAACGGGGGATCATGGAAACACCATATATTTT.

CDR3 bases: TGTGCCAGCAGTCTTGGGACAGGGAACACTGAAGCTTTCTTT. It codes for CASSLGTGNTEAFF. This chain uses TRBV14 with TRBJ1-1; 8 bases are a match to TRBD1. There are 14 residues in the CDR3. The V and J ends lost 6 bases and 1 base, in that order; junction bases with no gene match: 4. Germline V lookup: CDR1 SGHDN, CDR2 FVKESK.

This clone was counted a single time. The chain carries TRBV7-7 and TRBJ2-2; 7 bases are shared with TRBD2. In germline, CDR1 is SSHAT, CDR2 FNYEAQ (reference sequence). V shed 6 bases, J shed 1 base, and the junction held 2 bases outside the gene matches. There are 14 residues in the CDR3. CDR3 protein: CASRPGGNTGELFF. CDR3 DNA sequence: TGTGCCAGCAGACCGGGGGGGAACACCGGGGAGCTGTTTTTT. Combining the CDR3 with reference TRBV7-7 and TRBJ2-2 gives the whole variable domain GAGVSQSPRYKVTKRGQDVTLRCDPISSHATLYWYQQALGQGPEFLTYFNYEAQPDKSGLPSDRFSAERPEGSISTLTIQRTEQRDSAMYRCASRPGGNTGELFFGEGSRLTVL.

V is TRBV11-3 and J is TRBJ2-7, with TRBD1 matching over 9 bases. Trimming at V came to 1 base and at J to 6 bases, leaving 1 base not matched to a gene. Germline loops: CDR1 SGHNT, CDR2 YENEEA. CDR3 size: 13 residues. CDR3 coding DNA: TGTGCCAGCAGCTTAGTGGACAGGGGCGAGCAGTACTTC. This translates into CASSLVDRGEQYF.

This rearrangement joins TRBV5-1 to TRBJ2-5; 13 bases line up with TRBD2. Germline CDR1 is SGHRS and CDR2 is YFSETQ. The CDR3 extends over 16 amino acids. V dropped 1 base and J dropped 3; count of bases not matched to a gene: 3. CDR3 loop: CASSLTSGRGEETQYF. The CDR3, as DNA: TGCGCCAGCAGCTTGACTAGCGGGAGGGGTGAAGAGACCCAGTACTTC.

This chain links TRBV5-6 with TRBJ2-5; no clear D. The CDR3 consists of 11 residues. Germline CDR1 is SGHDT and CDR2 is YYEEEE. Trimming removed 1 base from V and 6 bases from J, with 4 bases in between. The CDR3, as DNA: TGTGCCAGCAGCTTGCGTCAGACCCAGTACTTC. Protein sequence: CASSLRQTQYF.